These T cell receptor beta chains were read from a single sample in a study of early T cells in non-severe SARS-CoV-2 infection. TCRdb passed the 5' RACE reads through MiXCR, listing each CDR3 protein once. In the table there are more than 55,000 distinct CDR3 sequences, around 13% of which are singletons. Sequencing input: whole blood. The receptors stem from an adult who was a healthcare worker with PCR-confirmed SARS-CoV-2 infection or an uninfected control (not recorded which). Both conserved end residues are part of each CDR3. The D gene is left open where the match is weak. The size entry is marked missing in some rows and otherwise reads once, few, many or a size class.

>TRBV7-8|many|TRBJ2-5|TRBD1
TGTGCCAGCAGCAGATATTCCGGGACAGAAGAGACCCAGTACTTC
CASSRYSGTEETQYF
>TRBV2|few|TRBJ2-7|.
TGTGCCAGCGGGGGGCTCTCCTACGAGCAGTACTTC
CASGGLSYEQYF
>TRBV3-1|few|TRBJ2-1|TRBD1
TGTGCCAGCAGCCGGACAGGATTGCCCTCCTACAATGAGCAGTTCTTC
CASSRTGLPSYNEQFF
>TRBV9|few|TRBJ1-1|TRBD1
TGTGCCAGCAGCCCCAGAGGACAGGCCTCGTACACTGAAGCTTTCTTT
CASSPRGQASYTEAFF
>TRBV12-3/TRBV12-4|many|TRBJ2-2|TRBD2
TGTGCCAGCAGCCCCCACCGGACTAGCGGGGATGCCACCGGGGAGCTGTTTTTT
CASSPHRTSGDATGELFF
>TRBV6-5|many|TRBJ1-6|.
TGTGCCAGCAGTAGCAAACGGGGGTCGAGCTCCTATAATTCACCCCTCCACTTT
CASSSKRGSSSYNSPLHF
>TRBV27|few|TRBJ2-3|.
TGTGCCAGCCTCATATCGGGGACCGGGTCCGCCCGTACGCAGTATTTT
CASLISGTGSARTQYF
>TRBV20-1|.|TRBJ2-3|.
TGCAGTGCGGGAGGTACAGATACGCAGTATTTT
CSAGGTDTQYF
>TRBV3-1|many|TRBJ2-7|TRBD2
TGTGCCAGCAGCCAAGAGGGACTAGCGGGGGCCCTCTACGAGCAGTACTTC
CASSQEGLAGALYEQYF
>TRBV18|many|TRBJ1-5|.
TGTGCCAGCTCGGCAGACAATCAGCCCCAGCATTTT
CASSADNQPQHF
>TRBV7-7|many|TRBJ2-2|TRBD1
TGTGCCAGCAGCACCCAACAGGGGTCCGGGGAGCTGTTTTTT
CASSTQQGSGELFF
>TRBV12-3/TRBV12-4|many|TRBJ1-1|.
TGTGCCAGCAGTCCAGGACAGCGGAACACTGAAGCTTTCTTT
CASSPGQRNTEAFF